This T cell receptor beta chain is drawn from a study of cytomegalovirus exposure and HLA in healthy donors. The V gene's germline CDR1 is SNHLY and CDR2 FYNNEI. This CDR3 region has 20 residues. V lost 3 bases and J lost 2, with 26 bases in between. Method: immunoSEQ multiplex PCR; TCRdb's copy keeps in-frame clones and lacks some. The data contain around 200,000 clones, about 90% of them singletons. Findings of the study overall: It was 150 or so TCR beta chains that were listed as cytomegalovirus-associated. Subsequent analysis showed first-cohort TCR clusters tending to co-occur in some 120 validation repertoires.

About this clone: The antigen is undetermined.

The sample comprised PBMCs. The clonotype originates from a woman between 18 and 29 years old in good health and CMV-seronegative. This chain joins TRBV2 and TRBJ2-1; possible D gene TRBD2, 7 bases. Written as DNA, the CDR3 is TGTGCCAGCAGTGAGGGGGGCCTCGGGCGGGAGAGCCGCACCTACAATGAGCAGTTCTTC. It is translated as CASSEGGLGRESRTYNEQFF.